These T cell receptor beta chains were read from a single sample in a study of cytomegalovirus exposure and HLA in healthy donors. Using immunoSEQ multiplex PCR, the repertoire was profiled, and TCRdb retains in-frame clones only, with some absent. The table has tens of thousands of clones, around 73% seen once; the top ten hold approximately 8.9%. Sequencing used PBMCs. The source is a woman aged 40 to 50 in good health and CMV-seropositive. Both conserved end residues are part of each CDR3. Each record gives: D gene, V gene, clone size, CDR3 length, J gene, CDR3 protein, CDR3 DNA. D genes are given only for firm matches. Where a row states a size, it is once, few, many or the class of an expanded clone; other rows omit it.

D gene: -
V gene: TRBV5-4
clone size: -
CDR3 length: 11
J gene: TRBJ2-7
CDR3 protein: CASSSTYEQYF
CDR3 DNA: TGTGCCAGCAGCTCGACTTACGAGCAGTACTTC

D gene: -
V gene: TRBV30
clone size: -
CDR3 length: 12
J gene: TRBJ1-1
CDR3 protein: CAWNRLGTEAFF
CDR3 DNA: TGTGCCTGGAATAGACTGGGCACTGAAGCTTTCTTT

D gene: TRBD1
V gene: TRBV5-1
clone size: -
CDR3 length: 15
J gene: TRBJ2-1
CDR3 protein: CASSRTGEVYNEQFF
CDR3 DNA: TGCGCCAGCAGCCGGACAGGGGAGGTGTACAATGAGCAGTTCTTC

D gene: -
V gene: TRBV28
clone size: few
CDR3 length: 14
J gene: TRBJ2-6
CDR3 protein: CASQPSSGANVLTF
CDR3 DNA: TGTGCCAGCCAACCGAGCTCTGGGGCCAACGTCCTGACTTTC

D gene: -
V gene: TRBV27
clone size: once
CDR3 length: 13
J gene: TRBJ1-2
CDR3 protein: CASSFRGNYGYTF
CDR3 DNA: TGTGCCAGCAGTTTTCGGGGAAACTATGGCTACACCTTC

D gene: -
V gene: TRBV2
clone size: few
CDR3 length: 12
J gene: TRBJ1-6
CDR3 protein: CASSAMSRGLHF
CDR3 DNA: TGTGCCAGCAGTGCTATGTCAAGGGGTCTCCACTTT

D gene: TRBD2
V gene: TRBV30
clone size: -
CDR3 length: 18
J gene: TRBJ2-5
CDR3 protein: CAWSSGTSGTYRGETQYF
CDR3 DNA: TGTGCCTGGAGCTCCGGGACTAGCGGGACCTATCGGGGAGAGACCCAGTACTTC

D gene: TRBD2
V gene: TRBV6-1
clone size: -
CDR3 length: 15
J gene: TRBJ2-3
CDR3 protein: CASRRLAGGTDTQYF
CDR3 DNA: TGTGCCAGCAGGCGACTAGCGGGGGGCACAGATACGCAGTATTTT

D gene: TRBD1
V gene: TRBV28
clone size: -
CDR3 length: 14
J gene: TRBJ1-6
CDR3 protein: CASSHGQENSPLHF
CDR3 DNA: TGTGCCAGCAGCCACGGACAGGAGAATTCACCCCTCCACTTT

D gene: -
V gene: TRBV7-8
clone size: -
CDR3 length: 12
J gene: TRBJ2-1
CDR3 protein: CASSLVGNEQFF
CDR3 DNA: TGTGCCAGCAGCTTAGTCGGCAATGAGCAGTTCTTC

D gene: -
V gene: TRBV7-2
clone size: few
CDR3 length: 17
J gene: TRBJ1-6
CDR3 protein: CASSLGSGSSYNSPLHF
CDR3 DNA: TGTGCCAGCAGCTTAGGTTCGGGTAGCTCCTATAATTCACCCCTCCACTTT

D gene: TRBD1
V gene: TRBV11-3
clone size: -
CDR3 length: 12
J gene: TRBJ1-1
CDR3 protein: CASSQGGTEAFF
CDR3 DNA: TGTGCCAGCAGCCAGGGGGGCACTGAAGCTTTCTTT

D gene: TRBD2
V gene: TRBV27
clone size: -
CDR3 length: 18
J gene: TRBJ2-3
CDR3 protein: CASSLISGGAWVTDTQYF
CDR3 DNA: TGTGCCAGCAGTTTAATCAGCGGGGGGGCCTGGGTCACAGATACGCAGTATTTT

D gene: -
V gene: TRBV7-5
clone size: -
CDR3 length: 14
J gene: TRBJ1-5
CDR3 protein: CVRKWDRAHQPQHF
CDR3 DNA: TGTGTCAGAAAGTGGGACAGGGCTCATCAGCCCCAGCATTTT

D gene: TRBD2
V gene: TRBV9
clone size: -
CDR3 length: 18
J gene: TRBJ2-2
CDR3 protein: CASSVGLAGGTNTGELFF
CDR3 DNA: TGTGCCAGCAGCGTAGGACTAGCGGGGGGGACGAACACCGGGGAGCTGTTTTTT

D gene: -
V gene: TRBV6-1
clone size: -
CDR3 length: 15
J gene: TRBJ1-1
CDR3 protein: CASSEPPGRNTEAFF
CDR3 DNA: TGTGCCAGCAGTGAACCCCCAGGGCGGAACACTGAAGCTTTCTTT

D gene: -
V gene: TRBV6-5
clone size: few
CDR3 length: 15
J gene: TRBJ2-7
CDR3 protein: CASSTSTVFSYEQYF
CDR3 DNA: TGTGCCAGCAGTACCTCGACAGTATTCTCCTACGAGCAGTACTTC

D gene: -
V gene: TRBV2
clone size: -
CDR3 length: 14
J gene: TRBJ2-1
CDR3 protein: CASRAHTQGNEQFF
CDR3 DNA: TGTGCCAGCAGAGCACATACCCAGGGGAATGAGCAGTTCTTC

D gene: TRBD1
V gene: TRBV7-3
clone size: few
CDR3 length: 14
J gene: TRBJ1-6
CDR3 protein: CASSLTGDNSPLHF
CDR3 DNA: TGTGCCAGCAGCTTGACAGGGGATAATTCACCCCTCCACTTT

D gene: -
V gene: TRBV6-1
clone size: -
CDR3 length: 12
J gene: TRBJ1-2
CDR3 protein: CASSDQGRGYTF
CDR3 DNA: TGTGCCAGCAGTGACCAGGGTAGGGGCTACACCTTC

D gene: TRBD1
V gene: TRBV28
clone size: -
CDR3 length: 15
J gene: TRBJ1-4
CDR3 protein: CASSPWGQGKEKLFF
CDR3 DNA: TGTGCCAGCAGTCCCTGGGGACAGGGTAAAGAAAAACTGTTTTTT

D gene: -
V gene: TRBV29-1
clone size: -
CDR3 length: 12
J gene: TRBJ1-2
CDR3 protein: CSVERGGYGYTF
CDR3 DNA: TGCAGCGTTGAGCGGGGCGGCTATGGCTACACCTTC

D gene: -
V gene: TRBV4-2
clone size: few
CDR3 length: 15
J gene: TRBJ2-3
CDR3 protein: CASSQGRGLTDTQYF
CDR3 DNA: TGTGCCAGCAGCCAAGGCCGCGGGCTCACAGATACGCAGTATTTT

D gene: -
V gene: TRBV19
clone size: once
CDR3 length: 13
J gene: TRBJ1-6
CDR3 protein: CASSAGYNSPLHF
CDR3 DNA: TGTGCCAGTAGTGCAGGGTATAATTCACCCCTCCACTTT

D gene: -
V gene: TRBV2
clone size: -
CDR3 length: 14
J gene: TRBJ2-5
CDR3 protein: CASSDVGAQETQYF
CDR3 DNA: TGTGCCAGCAGTGATGTGGGGGCTCAAGAGACCCAGTACTTC

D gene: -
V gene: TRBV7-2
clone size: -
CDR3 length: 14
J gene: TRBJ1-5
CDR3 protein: CASSLRGEGGPQHF
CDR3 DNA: TGTGCCAGCAGCCTAAGGGGGGAGGGCGGGCCCCAGCATTTT

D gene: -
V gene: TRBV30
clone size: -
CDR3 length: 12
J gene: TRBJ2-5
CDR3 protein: CAWSVGGQTQYF
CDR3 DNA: TGTGCCTGGAGTGTCGGGGGACAGACCCAGTACTTC

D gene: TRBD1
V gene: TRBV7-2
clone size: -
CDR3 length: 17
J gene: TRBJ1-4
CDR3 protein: CASSKYKPGQSNEKLFF
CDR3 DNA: TGTGCCAGCAGCAAATACAAGCCGGGACAGTCTAATGAAAAACTGTTTTTT

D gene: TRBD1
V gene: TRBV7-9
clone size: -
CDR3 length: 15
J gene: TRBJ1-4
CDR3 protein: CASSTRTGSNEKLFF
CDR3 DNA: TGTGCCAGCAGCACACGGACAGGGTCTAATGAAAAACTGTTTTTT

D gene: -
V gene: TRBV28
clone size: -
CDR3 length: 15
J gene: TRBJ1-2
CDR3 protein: CASSFAAENHDGYTF
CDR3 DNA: TGTGCCAGCAGTTTCGCGGCGGAAAACCACGACGGCTACACCTTC

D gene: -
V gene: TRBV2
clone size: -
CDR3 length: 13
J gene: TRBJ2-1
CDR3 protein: CASDFQTGNEQFF
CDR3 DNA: TGTGCCAGCGATTTCCAAACAGGGAATGAGCAGTTCTTC

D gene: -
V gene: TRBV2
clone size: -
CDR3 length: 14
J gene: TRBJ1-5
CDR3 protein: CASSMIYSNQPQHF
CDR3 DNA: TGTGCCAGCAGTATGATCTATAGCAATCAGCCCCAGCATTTT

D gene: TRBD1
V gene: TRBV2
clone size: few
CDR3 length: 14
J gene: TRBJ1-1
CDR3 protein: CASSVNRGGTEAFF
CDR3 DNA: TGTGCCAGCAGCGTAAACAGGGGTGGCACTGAAGCTTTCTTT

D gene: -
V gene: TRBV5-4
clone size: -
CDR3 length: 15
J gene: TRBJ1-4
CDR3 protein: CASSLGGRLNEKLFF
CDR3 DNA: TGTGCCAGCAGCTTGGGAGGTCGACTGAATGAAAAACTGTTTTTT

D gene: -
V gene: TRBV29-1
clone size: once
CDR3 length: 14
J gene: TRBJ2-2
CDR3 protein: CSVDGTTNTGELFF
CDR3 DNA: TGCAGCGTTGACGGGACAACGAACACCGGGGAGCTGTTTTTT

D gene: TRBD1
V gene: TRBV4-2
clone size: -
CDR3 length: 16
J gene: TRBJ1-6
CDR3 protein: CASSQAGTGAQSPLHF
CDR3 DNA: TGTGCCAGCAGCCAAGCCGGGACAGGGGCGCAATCACCCCTCCACTTT

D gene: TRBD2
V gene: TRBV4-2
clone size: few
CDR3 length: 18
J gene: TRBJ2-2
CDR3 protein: CASSQDLLAGGYTGELFF
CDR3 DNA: TGTGCCAGCAGCCAAGATTTACTAGCGGGGGGTTACACCGGGGAGCTGTTTTTT

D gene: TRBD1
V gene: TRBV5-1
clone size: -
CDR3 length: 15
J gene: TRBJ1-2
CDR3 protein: CASSRDRGRVYGYTF
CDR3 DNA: TGCGCCAGCAGCCGTGACAGGGGGAGGGTCTATGGCTACACCTTC

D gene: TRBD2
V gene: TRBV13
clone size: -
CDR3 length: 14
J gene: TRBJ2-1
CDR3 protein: CASSIGGAYNEQFF
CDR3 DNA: TGTGCCAGCAGCATCGGGGGGGCCTACAATGAGCAGTTCTTC

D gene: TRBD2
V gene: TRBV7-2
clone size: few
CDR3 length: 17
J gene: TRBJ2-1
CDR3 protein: CASRAQPTGLALNEQFF
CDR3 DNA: TGTGCCAGCAGGGCCCAGCCGACGGGACTAGCGCTGAATGAGCAGTTCTTC

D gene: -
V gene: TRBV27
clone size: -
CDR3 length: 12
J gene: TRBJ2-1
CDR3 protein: CASSLSYNEQFF
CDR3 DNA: TGTGCCAGCAGTCTCTCCTACAATGAGCAGTTCTTC

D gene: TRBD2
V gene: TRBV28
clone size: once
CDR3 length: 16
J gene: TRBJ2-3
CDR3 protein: CASSLLSGLAGDTQYF
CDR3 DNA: TGTGCCAGCAGTTTACTATCGGGACTAGCAGGAGATACGCAGTATTTT

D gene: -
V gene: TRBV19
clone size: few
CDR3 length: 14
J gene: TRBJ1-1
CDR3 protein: CASRVGGVSTEAFF
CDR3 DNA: TGTGCCAGTAGGGTAGGAGGGGTTTCCACTGAAGCTTTCTTT

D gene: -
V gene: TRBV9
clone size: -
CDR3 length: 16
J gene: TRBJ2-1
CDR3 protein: CASSVGVGRTYNEQFF
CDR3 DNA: TGTGCCAGCAGCGTAGGTGTGGGGCGCACCTACAATGAGCAGTTCTTC

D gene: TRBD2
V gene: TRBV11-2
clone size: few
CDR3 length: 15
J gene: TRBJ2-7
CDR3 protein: CASSRWTSGVYEQYF
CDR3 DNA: TGTGCCAGCAGCCGATGGACTAGCGGGGTCTACGAGCAGTACTTC

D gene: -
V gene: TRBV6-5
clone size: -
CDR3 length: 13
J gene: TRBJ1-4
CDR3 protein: CASSSRGSEKLFF
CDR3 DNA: TGTGCCAGCAGTTCCAGGGGTTCTGAAAAACTGTTTTTT

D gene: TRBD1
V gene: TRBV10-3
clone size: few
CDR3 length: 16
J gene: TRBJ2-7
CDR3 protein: CASLGGGQGPSYEQYF
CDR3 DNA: TGTGCCAGCTTAGGAGGGGGACAGGGGCCCTCCTACGAGCAGTACTTC

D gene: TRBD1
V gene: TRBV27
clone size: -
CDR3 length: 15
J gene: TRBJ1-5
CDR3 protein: CASRAGTGAGQPQHF
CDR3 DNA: TGTGCCAGCAGAGCCGGGACAGGGGCGGGCCAGCCCCAGCATTTT

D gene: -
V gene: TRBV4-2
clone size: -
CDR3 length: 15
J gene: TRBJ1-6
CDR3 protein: CASSRQKVVDSPLHF
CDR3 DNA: TGTGCCAGCAGCCGCCAGAAAGTCGTCGATTCACCCCTCCACTTT